The TCR beta chain described here comes from a study of blood T cell repertoires in COVID-19. For the study at large: Sources were T cells, B-cell-depleted T cells, or PBMCs; the material itself was cDNA or gDNA.

CDR1 is SQVTM and CDR2 is ANQGSEA in the germline V gene. The CDR3 is 12 residues long. The V end lost 0 bases, the J end lost 6 bases, and 7 bases lay between the germline ends. This clone was detected once. Measured with immunoSEQ multiplex PCR; TCRdb has only the in-frame clones, and not every one. This sample yields roughly 290,000 clones, of which 80% to 85% are seen a single time; 15% to 18% belongs to the top ten. Input material: peripheral blood. The chain recombines TRBV29-1 with TRBJ2-3; unclear D gene. This receptor was obtained from a person between 65 and 79 years old with COVID-19, enrolled during active disease. Written as DNA, the CDR3 is TGCAGCGTTGAAGAGCGAGCCGATACGCAGTATTTT. Translating it yields CSVEERADTQYF.